This TCR beta chain was recovered during a study of patients and donors after allogeneic stem cell transplantation. Each CDR3 protein gets one entry after TCRdb re-called the RT-PCR reads with MiXCR. The sample contains about 400,000 distinct CDR3 sequences, around 15% of which appear only once. V shed 1 base and J 2 bases; nucleotides not matched to a gene: 10. This CDR3 comprises 17 residues. Germline CDR1 and CDR2: SNHLY and FYNNEI. This rearrangement joins TRBV2 to TRBJ2-7; 8 bases map to TRBD2. The TCR sequence derives from a human donor who was either an allogeneic HSCT recipient or a stem cell or donor lymphocyte infusion donor (not recorded which). It is not recorded whose cells these are; they may come from a transplant donor. The sample comprised blood, either unsorted or a sorted T cell fraction (not recorded which). The chain's CDR3 is CASSEVLLAGETYEQYF. The CDR3 nucleotides read TGTGCCAGCAGTGAAGTCCTCCTAGCGGGCGAGACCTACGAGCAGTACTTC.